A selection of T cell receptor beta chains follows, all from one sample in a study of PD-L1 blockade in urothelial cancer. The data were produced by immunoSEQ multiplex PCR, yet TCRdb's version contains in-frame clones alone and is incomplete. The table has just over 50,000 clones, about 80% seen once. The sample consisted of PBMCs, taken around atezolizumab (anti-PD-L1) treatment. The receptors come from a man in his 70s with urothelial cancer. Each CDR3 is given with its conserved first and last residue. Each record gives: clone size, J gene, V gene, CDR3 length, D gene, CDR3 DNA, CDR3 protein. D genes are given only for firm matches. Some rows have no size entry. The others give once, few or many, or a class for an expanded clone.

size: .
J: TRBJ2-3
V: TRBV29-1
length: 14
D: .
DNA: TGCAGCGTTGCAACTAGTGAGGGTACAGATACGCAGTATTTT
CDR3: CSVATSEGTDTQYF

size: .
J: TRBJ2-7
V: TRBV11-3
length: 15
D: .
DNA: TGTGCCAGCAGCTTAGATTACGACCCCGCGCGGGAGCAGTACTTC
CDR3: CASSLDYDPAREQYF

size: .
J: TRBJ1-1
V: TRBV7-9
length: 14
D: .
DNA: TGTGCCAGCTTCCCCAAGAGAATGAACACTGAAGCTTTCTTT
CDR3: CASFPKRMNTEAFF

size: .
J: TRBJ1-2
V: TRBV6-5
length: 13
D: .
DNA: TGTGCCAGCAGTTACTTGACGGGCTATGGCTACACCTTC
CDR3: CASSYLTGYGYTF

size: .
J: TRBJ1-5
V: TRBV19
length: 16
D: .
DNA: TGTGCCAGTAGTTCCTCCATCCGGTCAGCGGATCAGCCCCAGCATTTT
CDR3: CASSSSIRSADQPQHF

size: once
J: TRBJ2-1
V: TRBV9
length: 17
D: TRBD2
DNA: TGTGCCAGCAGCACCCGTGTGATAGCGGGGGCCTACAATGAGCAGTTCTTC
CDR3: CASSTRVIAGAYNEQFF

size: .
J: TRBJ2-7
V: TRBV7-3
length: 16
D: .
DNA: .
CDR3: CASSLIRARAVDEQYF

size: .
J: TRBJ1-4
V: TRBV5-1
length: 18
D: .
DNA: TGCGCCAGCAGCTTTTTTGGGAGAAATGGAGCAACTAATGAAAAACTGTTTTTT
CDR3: CASSFFGRNGATNEKLFF

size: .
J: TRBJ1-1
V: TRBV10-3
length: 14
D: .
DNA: TGTGCCATCCAACCGAGGACAGTGAACACTGAAGCTTTCTTT
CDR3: CAIQPRTVNTEAFF

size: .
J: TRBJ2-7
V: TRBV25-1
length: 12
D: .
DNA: TGTGCCAGCAGCTCCACAGTCTACGAGCAGTACTTC
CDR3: CASSSTVYEQYF

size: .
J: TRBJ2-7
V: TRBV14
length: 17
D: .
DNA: TGTGCCAGCAGCCAAACGTATAGTGAGGGCCGTCCCTACGAGCAGTACTTC
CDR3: CASSQTYSEGRPYEQYF

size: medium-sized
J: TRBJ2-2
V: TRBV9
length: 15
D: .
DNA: TGTGCCAGCAGCGTGAACAGTTGGAACACCGGGGAGCTGTTTTTT
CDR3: CASSVNSWNTGELFF

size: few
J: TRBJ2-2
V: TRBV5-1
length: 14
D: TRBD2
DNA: TGCGCCAGCAGCTTGGAGCGGGGATCCGGGGAGCTGTTTTTT
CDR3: CASSLERGSGELFF

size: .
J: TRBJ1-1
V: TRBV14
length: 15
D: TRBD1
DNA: TGTGCCAGCAGCCAAATAAGGGGGCCGGGGACTGAAGCTTTCTTT
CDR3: CASSQIRGPGTEAFF

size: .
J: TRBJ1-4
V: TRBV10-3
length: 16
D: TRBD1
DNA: TGTGCCATCAGTGAGGGGACAGGGGGACCTAATGAAAAACTGTTTTTT
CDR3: CAISEGTGGPNEKLFF

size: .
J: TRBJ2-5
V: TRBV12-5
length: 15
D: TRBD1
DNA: TGTGCTAGTGGTCTCGGACAGGGATTCCAAGAGACCCAGTACTTC
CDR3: CASGLGQGFQETQYF

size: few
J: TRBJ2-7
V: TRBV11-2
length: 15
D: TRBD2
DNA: TGTGCCAGCAGCTGGACTAGCGGGAGCGGGTACGAGCAGTACTTC
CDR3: CASSWTSGSGYEQYF